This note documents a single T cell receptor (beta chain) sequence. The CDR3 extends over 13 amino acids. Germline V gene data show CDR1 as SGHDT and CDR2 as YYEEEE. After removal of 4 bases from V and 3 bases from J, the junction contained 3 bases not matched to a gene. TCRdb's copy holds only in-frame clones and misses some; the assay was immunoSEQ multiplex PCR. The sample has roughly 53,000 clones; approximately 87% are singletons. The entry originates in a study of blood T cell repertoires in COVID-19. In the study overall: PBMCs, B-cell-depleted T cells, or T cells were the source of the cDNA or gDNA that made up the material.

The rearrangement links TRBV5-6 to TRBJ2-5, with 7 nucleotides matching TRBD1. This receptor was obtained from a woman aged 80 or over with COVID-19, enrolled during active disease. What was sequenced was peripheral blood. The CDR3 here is CASSETGEETQYF. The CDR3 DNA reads TGTGCCAGCAGCGAAACAGGGGAAGAGACCCAGTACTTC.